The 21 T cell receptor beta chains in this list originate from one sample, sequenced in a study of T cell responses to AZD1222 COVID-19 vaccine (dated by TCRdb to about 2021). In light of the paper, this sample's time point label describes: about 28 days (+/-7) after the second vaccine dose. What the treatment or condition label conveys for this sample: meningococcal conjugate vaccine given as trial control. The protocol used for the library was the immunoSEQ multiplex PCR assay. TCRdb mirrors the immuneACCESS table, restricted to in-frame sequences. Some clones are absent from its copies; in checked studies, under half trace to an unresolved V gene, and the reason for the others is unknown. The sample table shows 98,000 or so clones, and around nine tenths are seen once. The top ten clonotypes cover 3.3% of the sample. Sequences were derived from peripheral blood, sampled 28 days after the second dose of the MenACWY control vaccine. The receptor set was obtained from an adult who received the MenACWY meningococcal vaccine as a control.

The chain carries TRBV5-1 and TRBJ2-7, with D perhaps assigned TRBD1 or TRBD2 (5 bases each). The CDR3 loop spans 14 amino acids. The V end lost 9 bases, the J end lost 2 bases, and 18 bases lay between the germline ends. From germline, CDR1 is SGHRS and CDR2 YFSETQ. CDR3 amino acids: CATGTGTDPYEQYF. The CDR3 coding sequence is TGCGCCACAGGGACCGGGACGGATCCCTACGAGCAGTACTTC.

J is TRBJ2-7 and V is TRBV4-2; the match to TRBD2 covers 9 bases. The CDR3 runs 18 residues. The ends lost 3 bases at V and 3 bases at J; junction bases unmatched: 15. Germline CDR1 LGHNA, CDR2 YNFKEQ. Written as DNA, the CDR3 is TGTGCCAGCAGCCACTCCGCGCGGCCCGCGGGGGGGCTCTACGAGCAGTACTTC. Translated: CASSHSARPAGGLYEQYF.

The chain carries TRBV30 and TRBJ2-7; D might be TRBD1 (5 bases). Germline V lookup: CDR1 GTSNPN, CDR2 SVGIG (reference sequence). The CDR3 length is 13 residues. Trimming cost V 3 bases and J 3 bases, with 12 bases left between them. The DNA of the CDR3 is TGTGCCTGGAGAAAGACAGAGCACTACGAGCAGTACTTC. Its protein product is CAWRKTEHYEQYF.

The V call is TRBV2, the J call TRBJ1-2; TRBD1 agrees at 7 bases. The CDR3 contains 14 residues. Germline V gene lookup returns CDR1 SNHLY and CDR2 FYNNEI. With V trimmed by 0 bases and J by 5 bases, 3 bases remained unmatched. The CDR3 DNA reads TGTGCCAGCAGTGAAGCAGGGGGCCCGTATGGCTACACCTTC. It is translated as CASSEAGGPYGYTF.

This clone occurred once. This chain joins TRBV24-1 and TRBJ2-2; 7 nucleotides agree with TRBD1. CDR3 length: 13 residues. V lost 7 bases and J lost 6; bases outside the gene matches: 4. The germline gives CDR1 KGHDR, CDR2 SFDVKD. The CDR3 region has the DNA TGTGCCACCAGACAGGGGATCTCCGGGGAGCTGTTTTTT. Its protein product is CATRQGISGELFF.

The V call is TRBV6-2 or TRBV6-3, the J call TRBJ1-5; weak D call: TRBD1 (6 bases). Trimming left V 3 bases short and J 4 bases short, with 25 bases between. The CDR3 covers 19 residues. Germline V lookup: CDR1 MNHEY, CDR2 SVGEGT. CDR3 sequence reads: CASSYFPGQPSGRNQPQHF. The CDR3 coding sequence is TGTGCCAGCAGTTATTTCCCCGGACAGCCCTCCGGAAGGAATCAGCCCCAGCATTTT.

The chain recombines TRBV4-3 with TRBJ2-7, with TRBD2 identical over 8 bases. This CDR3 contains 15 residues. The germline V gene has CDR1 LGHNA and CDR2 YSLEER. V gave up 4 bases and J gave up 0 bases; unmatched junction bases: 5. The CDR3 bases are TGCGCCAGCAGCCCCGGACTAGCCGCCTCCTACGAGCAGTACTTC. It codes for CASSPGLAASYEQYF.

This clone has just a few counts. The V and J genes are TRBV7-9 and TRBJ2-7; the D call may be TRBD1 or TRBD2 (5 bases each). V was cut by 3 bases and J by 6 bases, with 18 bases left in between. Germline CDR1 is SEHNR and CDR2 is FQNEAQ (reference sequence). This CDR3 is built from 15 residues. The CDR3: CASSFIGAGSSEQYF. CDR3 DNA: TGTGCCAGCAGCTTTATCGGGGCAGGGTCATCCGAGCAGTACTTC. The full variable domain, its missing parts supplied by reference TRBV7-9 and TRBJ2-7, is DTGVSQNPRHKITKRGQNVTFRCDPISEHNRLYWYRQTLGQGPEFLTYFQNEAQLEKSRLLSDRFSAERPKGSFSTLEIQRTEQGDSAMYLCASSFIGAGSSEQYFGPGTRLTVT.

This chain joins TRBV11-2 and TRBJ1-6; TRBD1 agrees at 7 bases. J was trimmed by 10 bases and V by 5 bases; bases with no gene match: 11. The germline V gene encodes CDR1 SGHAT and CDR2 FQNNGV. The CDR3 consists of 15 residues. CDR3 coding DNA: TGTGCCAGCAGCCCAGGGGGAGGGGGCGTGTCACCCCTCCACTTT. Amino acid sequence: CASSPGGGGVSPLHF. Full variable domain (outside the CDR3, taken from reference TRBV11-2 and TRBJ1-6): EAGVAQSPRYKIIEKRQSVAFWCNPISGHATLYWYQQILGQGPKLLIQFQNNGVVDDSQLPKDRFSAERLKGVDSTLKIQPAKLEDSAVYLCASSPGGGGVSPLHFGNGTRLTVT.

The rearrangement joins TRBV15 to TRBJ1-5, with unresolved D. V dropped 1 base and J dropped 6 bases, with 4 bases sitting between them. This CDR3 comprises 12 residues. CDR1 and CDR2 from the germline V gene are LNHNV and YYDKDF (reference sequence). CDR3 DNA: TGTGCCACCAGCAGAGTTGCTCAGCCCCAGCATTTT. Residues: CATSRVAQPQHF.

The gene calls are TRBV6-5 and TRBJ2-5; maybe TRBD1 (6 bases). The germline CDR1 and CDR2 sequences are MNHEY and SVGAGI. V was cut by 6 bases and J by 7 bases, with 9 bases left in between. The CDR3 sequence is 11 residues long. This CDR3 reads CASRQGRTQYF. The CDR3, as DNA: TGTGCCAGCAGACAGGGAAGGACCCAGTACTTC.

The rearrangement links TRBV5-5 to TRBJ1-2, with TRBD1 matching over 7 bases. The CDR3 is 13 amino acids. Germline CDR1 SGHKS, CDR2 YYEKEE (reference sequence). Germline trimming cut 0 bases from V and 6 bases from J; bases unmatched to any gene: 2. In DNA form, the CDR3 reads TGTGCCAGCAGCTTGGCAGGGGGTGATGGCTACACCTTC. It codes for CASSLAGGDGYTF. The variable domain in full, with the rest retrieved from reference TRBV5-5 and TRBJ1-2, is DAGVTQSPTHLIKTRGQQVTLRCSPISGHKSVSWYQQVLGQGPQFIFQYYEKEERGRGNFPDRFSARQFPNYSSELNVNALLLGDSALYLCASSLAGGDGYTFGSGTRLTVV.

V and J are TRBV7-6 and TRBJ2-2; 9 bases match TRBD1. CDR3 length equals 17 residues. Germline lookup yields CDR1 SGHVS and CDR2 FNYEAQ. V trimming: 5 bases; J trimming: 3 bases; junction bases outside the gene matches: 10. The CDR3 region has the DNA TGTGCCAGCAGCGTACCTCCCGGACAGGGGTACACCGGGGAGCTGTTTTTT. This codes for CASSVPPGQGYTGELFF.

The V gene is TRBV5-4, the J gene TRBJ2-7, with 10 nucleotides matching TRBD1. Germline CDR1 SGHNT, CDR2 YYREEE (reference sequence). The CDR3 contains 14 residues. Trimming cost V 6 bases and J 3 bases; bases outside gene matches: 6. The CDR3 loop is CASKTGTGVYEQYF. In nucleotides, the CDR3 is TGTGCCAGCAAAACGGGGACAGGGGTCTACGAGCAGTACTTC.

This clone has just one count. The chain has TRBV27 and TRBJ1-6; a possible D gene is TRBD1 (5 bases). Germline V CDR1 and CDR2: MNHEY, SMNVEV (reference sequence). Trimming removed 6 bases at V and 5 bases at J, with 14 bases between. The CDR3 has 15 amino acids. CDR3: CASSRLDRHNSPLHF. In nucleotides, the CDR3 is TGTGCCAGCAGCCGACTAGACAGACATAATTCACCCCTCCACTTT.

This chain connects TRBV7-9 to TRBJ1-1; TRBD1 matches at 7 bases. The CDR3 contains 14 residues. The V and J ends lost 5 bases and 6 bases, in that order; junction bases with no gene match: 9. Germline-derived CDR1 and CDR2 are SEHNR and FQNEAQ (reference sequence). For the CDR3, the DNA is TGTGCCAGCAGCCGCTACACCGACAGGGCTGAAGCTTTCTTT. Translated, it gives CASSRYTDRAEAFF.

The CDR3 here is CATSRGQPSNYGYTF. DNA of the CDR3: TGTGCCACCAGCAGAGGACAGCCCTCTAACTATGGCTACACCTTC. The genes are TRBV15 and TRBJ1-2; TRBD1 is a possible D gene (5 bases). CDR3 length equals 15 residues. V dropped 1 base and J dropped 0 bases, with 9 bases sitting between them. Germline loops: CDR1 LNHNV, CDR2 YYDKDF (reference sequence).

CDR3 nucleotides: TGTGCCAGCAGCTTACGTTTCGGGGGCAGGGGAGAGCAGTTCTTC. Protein: CASSLRFGGRGEQFF. The gene calls are TRBV7-2 and TRBJ2-1; the D gene could be TRBD1 or TRBD2 (6 bases each). This CDR3 region has 15 residues. V lost 2 bases, J lost 10 bases, and 18 bases lay in between. The V gene's germline CDR1 is SGHTA and CDR2 FQGNSA.

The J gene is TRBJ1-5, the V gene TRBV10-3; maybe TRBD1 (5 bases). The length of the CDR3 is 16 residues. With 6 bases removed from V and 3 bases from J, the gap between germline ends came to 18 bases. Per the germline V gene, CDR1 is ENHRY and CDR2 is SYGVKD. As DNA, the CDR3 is TGTGCCATCAGCCTGGGGTACTTAGGGGACAATCAGCCCCAGCATTTT. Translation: CAISLGYLGDNQPQHF.

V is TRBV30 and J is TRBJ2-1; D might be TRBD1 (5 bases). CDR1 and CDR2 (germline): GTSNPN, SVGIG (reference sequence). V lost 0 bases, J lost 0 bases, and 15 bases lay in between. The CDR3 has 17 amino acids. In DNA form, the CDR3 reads TGTGCCTGGAGTGTACGAATTGACAGCTTCTCCTACAATGAGCAGTTCTTC. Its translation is CAWSVRIDSFSYNEQFF.

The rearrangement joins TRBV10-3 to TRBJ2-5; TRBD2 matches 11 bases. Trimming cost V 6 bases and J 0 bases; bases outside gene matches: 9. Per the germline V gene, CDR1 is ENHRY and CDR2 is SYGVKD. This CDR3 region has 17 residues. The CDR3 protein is CAIRRGKLAGDQETQYF. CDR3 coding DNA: TGTGCCATCAGGCGGGGGAAACTAGCGGGGGACCAAGAGACCCAGTACTTC.